This T cell receptor beta chain emerged from a study of shared clonotypes between healthy human individuals. General observations from the study: Naive CD4 clonotypes were shared across a handful of donors at roughly 5.3%.

For this clone: The antigen is undetermined. At one of its ends the junction is not consistent with the germline gene, which may arise from a read error.

Each subset's genomic DNA was split evenly across several immunoSEQ plates. DNA at about 200 ng, roughly 30,000 T cell genomes, went into sorted-subset replicate PCRs. This table comes from immunoSEQ multiplex PCR, and its TCRdb copy is limited to in-frame clones, with some not included. The top ten hold around 0.45% of the sample, which has 1.5 million to 1.9 million clones, approximately 98% seen once. The receptor was derived from a man aged 30 to 39 in good health. The source material was naive CD4+ T cells sorted from blood. Described subset: CD45RA+ positively selected.

CDR3 sequence (DNA): TGCAGTGCTAGACCAACTGGAGGGGGGAGTTTT. Its protein product is CSARPTGGGSF. The chain combines TRBV20-1 with TRBJ1-4; D might be TRBD1 (6 bases). Germline lookup yields CDR1 DFQATT and CDR2 SNEGSKA (reference sequence). This CDR3 is built from 11 residues.